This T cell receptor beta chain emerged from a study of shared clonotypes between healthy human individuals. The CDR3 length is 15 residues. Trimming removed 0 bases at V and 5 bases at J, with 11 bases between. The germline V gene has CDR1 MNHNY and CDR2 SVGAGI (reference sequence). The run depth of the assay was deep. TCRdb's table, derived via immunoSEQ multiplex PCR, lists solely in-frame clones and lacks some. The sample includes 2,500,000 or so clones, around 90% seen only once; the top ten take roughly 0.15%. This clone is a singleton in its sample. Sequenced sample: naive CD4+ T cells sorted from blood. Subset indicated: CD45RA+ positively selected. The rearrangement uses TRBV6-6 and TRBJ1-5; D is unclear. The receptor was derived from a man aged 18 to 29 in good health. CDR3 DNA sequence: TGTGCCAGCAGTTACTCGATCCAAAACCATCAGCCCCAGCATTTT. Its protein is CASSYSIQNHQPQHF.